Presented here are 24 T cell receptor beta chains from one specimen sequenced in a study of low-dose radiotherapy and immunotherapy resistance in tumors. As for time point: before trial treatment. First-strand cDNA used TRAV- and TRBV-specific primers, covering alpha and beta chains. The TCRs were subjected to amplification over approximately 20 PCR cycles employing a constant-region primer in conjunction with a V-primer adapter. TCRdb reprocessed the reads with MiXCR, giving one entry per CDR3 protein. The sample has 35,000 to 45,000 distinct CDR3 sequences; about 28% are singletons. The sequences come from PBMCs, collected before treatment. These receptors all stem from a male donor with gallbladder cancer.

Points on this clonotype: Given a far larger clone just one base away, this is likely a sequencing read error. This chain uses TRBV6-6 with TRBJ1-5; D unresolved. The CDR3 has 15 residues. CDR1 is MNHNY and CDR2 is SVGAGI in the germline V gene (reference sequence). V lost 4 bases and J 0 bases, leaving 10 bases between the germline ends. The CDR3 loop is CASSFNLYSNQPQHF. CDR3 in DNA: TGTGCCAGCAGTTTCAACCTTTATAGCAATCAGCCCCAGCATTTT.

This clonotype was observed many times. The chain carries TRBV27 and TRBJ2-1; TRBD1 matches at 7 bases. The CDR3 is 15 amino acids. The germline V gene encodes CDR1 MNHEY and CDR2 SMNVEV (reference sequence). V gave up 9 bases and J gave up 5 bases; unmatched junction bases: 13. This chain's CDR3 is CASTIQGVYDNEQFF. CDR3 bases: TGTGCCAGTACGATCCAGGGGGTGTACGACAATGAGCAGTTCTTC.

This clonotype was seen many times. The V call is TRBV29-1, the J call TRBJ2-3; 9 nucleotides line up with TRBD2. Germline V gene lookup returns CDR1 SQVTM and CDR2 ANQGSEA. With V trimmed by 2 bases and J by 9 bases, 9 bases remained unmatched. The CDR3 has 14 residues. The CDR3 DNA reads TGCAGCGTTGAACAGACTAGCGGCAGGGGGACGCAGTATTTT. This translates into CSVEQTSGRGTQYF.

This clonotype was observed many times. The chain recombines TRBV7-9 with TRBJ1-5; D uncertain. Trimming stripped 1 base from V and 5 bases from J, with 6 bases between. The germline V gene has CDR1 SEHNR and CDR2 FQNEAQ (reference sequence). This CDR3 is 13 amino acids long. The CDR3 DNA follows: TGTGCCAGCAGCTTAGACTCTTATCAGCCCCAGCATTTT. It codes for CASSLDSYQPQHF.

The chain recombines TRBV11-3 with TRBJ2-2; D is possibly TRBD1 (6 bases). V lost 0 bases, J lost 5 bases, and 16 bases lay in between. Germline CDR1 reads SGHNT; CDR2 reads YENEEA. This CDR3 has 17 residues. The CDR3 DNA reads TGTGCCAGCAGCTTAGATGAAGGGGGACATGCAACCGGGGAGCTGTTTTTT. The encoded protein is CASSLDEGGHATGELFF.

This clonotype was observed many times. The genes are TRBV6-6 and TRBJ2-7, with 13 bases aligning to TRBD2. V gave up 6 bases and J gave up 3 bases; unmatched junction bases: 5. From germline, CDR1 is MNHNY and CDR2 SVGAGI (reference sequence). The CDR3 spans 15 residues. The CDR3 loop is CASSRGLAGIYEQYF. The CDR3 nucleotides read TGTGCCAGCAGCCGGGGACTAGCGGGGATCTACGAGCAGTACTTC.

This clonotype came up many times. The rearrangement links TRBV2 to TRBJ1-2, with D unclear. The CDR3 loop spans 15 amino acids. Germline values: CDR1 SNHLY, CDR2 FYNNEI. V was shortened by 6 bases and J by 0 bases, with 14 bases between the two germline ends. As DNA, the CDR3 is TGTGCCAGCAGCTCCCCCCAGATAACTAACTATGGCTACACCTTC. This gives the protein CASSSPQITNYGYTF.

This chain connects TRBV20-1 to TRBJ1-6; D is uncertain. CDR1 is DFQATT, CDR2 SNEGSKA, per germline (reference sequence). The CDR3 runs to 12 residues. The CDR3: CSSYSYNSPLHF. The CDR3 nucleotides are TGCAGCTCCTACTCCTATAATTCACCCCTCCACTTT.

The rearrangement links TRBV12-3 or TRBV12-4 to TRBJ2-1; 9 bases align to TRBD2. Trimming took 6 bases from V and 4 from J; bases not matched to a gene: 7. The CDR3 is 15 residues long. This CDR3 is CASRMPLAGYNEQFF. DNA for the CDR3: TGTGCCAGCAGAATGCCGCTAGCGGGGTACAATGAGCAGTTCTTC.

This clonotype is labeled medium-sized. The V and J genes are TRBV24-1 and TRBJ2-1; 12 bases align to TRBD2. In germline, CDR1 is KGHDR, CDR2 SFDVKD. V lost 2 bases and J lost 9; bases outside the gene matches: 7. The CDR3 is 16 amino acids. This chain's CDR3 is CATSDSSGRARSEQFF. CDR3 nucleotides: TGTGCCACCAGTGATTCTAGCGGGAGGGCCCGGAGTGAGCAGTTCTTC.

This clonotype was recorded at least ten times. In nucleotides, the CDR3 is TGCGCCAGCAGCCGCCCACTCGACAGGGTTGGTGGCTACACCTTC. Translated: CASSRPLDRVGGYTF. The V gene is TRBV4-1, the J gene TRBJ1-2, with 7 bases matching TRBD1. With V trimmed by 4 bases and J by 7 bases, 12 bases remained unmatched. Germline CDR1 reads MGHRA; CDR2 reads YSYEKL. This CDR3 spans 15 amino acids.

The rearrangement joins TRBV6-2 or TRBV6-3 to TRBJ2-3, with D tentatively TRBD1 or TRBD2 (5 bases each). Trimming pared 5 bases from V and 6 bases from J, leaving 27 bases between. Germline V gene sequence: CDR1 MNHEY, CDR2 SVGEGT. The CDR3 covers 18 residues. The CDR3 spells CASSERRTREFPTDTQYF. In DNA, the CDR3 is TGTGCCAGCAGTGAACGTAGGACAAGGGAGTTTCCTACGGATACGCAGTATTTT.

This clonotype was observed at least ten times. The gene calls are TRBV2 and TRBJ2-7; D perhaps matches TRBD1 (6 bases). Germline CDR1 reads SNHLY; CDR2 reads FYNNEI. This CDR3 region has 14 residues. The V and J ends lost 4 bases and 3 bases respectively, with 13 bases between them. The CDR3 sequence is CASSANRAFYEQYF. CDR3 coding DNA: TGTGCCAGCAGTGCGAACAGGGCTTTCTACGAGCAGTACTTC.

The rearrangement joins TRBV18 to TRBJ1-5; weak D call: TRBD1 (6 bases). Germline CDR1 KGHSH, CDR2 LQKENI. V lost 8 bases and J lost 6, with 14 bases in between. The CDR3 has 13 amino acids. The chain's CDR3 is CASSTGIVQPQHF. CDR3 nucleotides: TGTGCCAGCAGTACAGGGATCGTTCAGCCCCAGCATTTT.

As to this clonotype: A far larger clone is only one base removed, so a read error is likely. Since no conserved phenylalanine or tryptophan closes the CDR3, a read error is the likely cause. DNA of the CDR3: TGTGCCAGCAGTGAACGGGGGCGTTCATTCCACGAGCAGTACCTC. Protein product: CASSERGRSFHEQYL. The V and J genes are TRBV13 and TRBJ2-7; D is possibly TRBD1 or TRBD2 (6 bases each). V was trimmed by 6 bases and J by 5 bases, leaving 20 bases between them. This CDR3 has 15 residues. The V gene's germline CDR1 is PRHDT and CDR2 FYEKMQ (reference sequence).

This clonotype was recorded many times. The gene calls are TRBV10-3 and TRBJ1-6; the D is unclear. CDR3 length: 12 amino acids. V shed 10 bases and J shed 9 bases, with 13 bases lying between them. CDR1 and CDR2 (germline): ENHRY, SYGVKD. The CDR3 DNA reads TGTGCCAACGGAGACCGGGGTTCACCCCTCCACTTT. Translated: CANGDRGSPLHF.

This clonotype was counted ten times or more. CDR3 nucleotide sequence: TGTGCCAGCAGTTTTTCCCTGGCCCTACTTAGAGCAGATACGCAGTATTTT. Its protein is CASSFSLALLRADTQYF. This sequence joins TRBV12-3 or TRBV12-4 and TRBJ2-3; D remains unclear. Trimming left V 3 bases short and J 4 bases short, with 20 bases between. The CDR3 totals 17 residues.

This clonotype has just a few counts. The chain couples TRBV19 to TRBJ1-2, with 7 bases matching TRBD1. The CDR3 contains 12 residues. The trim removed 10 bases at V and 8 bases at J, leaving 10 bases unmatched. CDR1 and CDR2 from the germline V gene are LNHDA and SQIVND (reference sequence). DNA for the CDR3: TGTGCCACGAACAGGGGCACGAGAGGCTACACCTTC. Its translation is CATNRGTRGYTF.

This clonotype has more than one count but fewer than ten. The likely explanation is a read error, given a far larger clone one base away. J is TRBJ2-3 and V is TRBV5-3; 7 nucleotides line up with TRBD2. TRBV5-3 is an ORF; its function is uncertain. The CDR3 spans 15 residues. In nucleotides, the CDR3 is TGTGCCAGCAGCTTGTCGGCGGGGGTGGTAGATACGCAGTATTTT. Amino acid sequence: CASSLSAGVVDTQYF.

In its sample, this clonotype was seen once. The rearrangement links TRBV7-2 to TRBJ2-1, with TRBD2 matching 8 bases. The ends lost 2 bases at V and 5 bases at J; junction bases unmatched: 5. The CDR3 length is 15 residues. The germline V gene encodes CDR1 SGHTA and CDR2 FQGNSA. The CDR3 bases are TGTGCCAGCAGCTTAAGCCGGGGGGGAAACAATGAGCAGTTCTTC. Protein: CASSLSRGGNNEQFF.

This clonotype was seen more than once but under ten times. The genes are TRBV6-2 or TRBV6-3 and TRBJ2-1; D gene unclear. The CDR3 has 17 amino acids. In germline, CDR1 is MNHEY, CDR2 SVGEGT. Trimming stripped 7 bases from V and 4 bases from J, with 23 bases between. CDR3 in DNA: TGTGCCAGCACCCGCGAAGGGCCGCCTCCCTTATACAATGAGCAGTTCTTC. It codes for CASTREGPPPLYNEQFF.

The chain uses TRBV5-5 and TRBJ1-1; 8 nucleotides match TRBD1. Per germline, CDR1 SGHKS and CDR2 YYEKEE (reference sequence). The CDR3 runs 14 residues. The V gene end was trimmed by 6 bases and the J gene end by 0 bases; junction bases not matched to a gene: 4. This CDR3 reads CASTPQGVNTEAFF. CDR3 nucleotide sequence: TGTGCCAGCACCCCACAGGGGGTGAACACTGAAGCTTTCTTT.

The rearrangement links TRBV4-3 to TRBJ1-2; D may be TRBD1 (5 bases). V was pared by 0 bases and J by 4 bases, with 9 bases between. This CDR3 contains 14 residues. Germline CDR1 reads LGHNA; CDR2 reads YSLEER. The CDR3 bases are TGCGCCAGCAGCCAAGATCGGGGCGGCTATGGCTACACCTTC. This sequence encodes CASSQDRGGYGYTF.

The chain employs TRBV12-3 or TRBV12-4 and TRBJ1-6; 10 nucleotides line up with TRBD1. Trimming removed 6 bases from V and 7 bases from J; junction bases left unmatched: 0. The CDR3 is made up of 13 amino acids. CDR3 coding DNA: TGTGCCAGCAGGGGACAGGGGAATTCACCCCTCCACTTT. Its translation is CASRGQGNSPLHF.